This paragraph reports one T cell receptor beta chain. The antigen is unknown. V lost 3 bases and J lost 4; bases outside the gene matches: 6. Germline V gene data show CDR1 as LNHDA and CDR2 as SQIVND (reference sequence). The CDR3 contains 16 residues. The assay was immunoSEQ multiplex PCR, and TCRdb's table has in-frame clones only and misses some. The top ten hold roughly 11% of the sample, which has about 19,000 clones, around four fifths seen once. This entry comes from a study of OX40 agonist ivuxolimab in advanced cancers. Study-wide findings and caveats: Fewer expanded clones were found on average in CD4+ than in CD8+ T cells. Some of the lowest clonal expansion was seen in partial responders at 0.1-3.0 mg/kg.

The source is an adult with an advanced solid tumor such as melanoma, head and neck, liver or kidney cancer. The chain carries TRBV19 and TRBJ2-2, with 9 bases lining up with TRBD2. The source was CD4+ or CD8+ T cells sorted from blood, collected in a trial of the OX40 agonist ivuxolimab. For the CDR3, the DNA is TGTGCCAGTAGTATTCCCAGCGGGAGGCCCACCGGGGAGCTGTTTTTT. Protein: CASSIPSGRPTGELFF.